What follows describes a single TCR beta chain. These data are taken from a study of blood T cell repertoires in COVID-19. About the study: Italy, Spain and the United States were the sources of the convalescent and acute COVID-19 samples. PBMCs, B-cell-depleted T cells, or T cells were the source of the cDNA or gDNA that made up the material.

In the study's own analysis: Researchers report that nucleated cell counts were estimated from reference gene primer amplification. TCRdb's copy holds only in-frame clones and misses some; the assay was immunoSEQ multiplex PCR. The V and J calls and clone size are taken from that table; D and trimming were inferred from the DNA. The data contain around 270,000 clones, around 83% of them singletons. CDR1 GTSNPN and CDR2 SVGIG come from the germline V gene (reference sequence). The CDR3 consists of 14 residues. Trimming stripped 4 bases from V and 1 base from J, with 11 bases between. Source material: peripheral blood. The clonotype comes from a middle-aged woman who had recovered from COVID-19. The V and J genes are TRBV30 and TRBJ1-3, with a possible D match to TRBD1 (5 bases). The DNA for the CDR3 is TGTGCCTGGAATCAGGGAGGGTCTGGAAACACCATATATTTT. Translation: CAWNQGGSGNTIYF.